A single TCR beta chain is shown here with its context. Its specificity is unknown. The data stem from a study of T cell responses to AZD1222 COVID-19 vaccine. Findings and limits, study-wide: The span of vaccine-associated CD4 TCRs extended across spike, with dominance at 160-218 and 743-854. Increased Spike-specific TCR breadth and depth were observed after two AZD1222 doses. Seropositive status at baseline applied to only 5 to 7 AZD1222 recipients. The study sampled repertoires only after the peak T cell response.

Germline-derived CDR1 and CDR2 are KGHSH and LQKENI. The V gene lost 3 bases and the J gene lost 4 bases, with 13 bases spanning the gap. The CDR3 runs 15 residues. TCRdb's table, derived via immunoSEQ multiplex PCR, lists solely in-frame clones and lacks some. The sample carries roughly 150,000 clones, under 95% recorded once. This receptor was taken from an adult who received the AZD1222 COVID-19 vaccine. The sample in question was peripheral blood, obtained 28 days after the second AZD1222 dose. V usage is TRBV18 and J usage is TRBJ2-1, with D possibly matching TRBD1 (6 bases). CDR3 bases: TGTGCCAGCTCACCGTCTTGGGGGCGGTACAATGAGCAGTTCTTC. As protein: CASSPSWGRYNEQFF. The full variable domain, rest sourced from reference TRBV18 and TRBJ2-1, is NAGVMQNPRHLVRRRGQEARLRCSPMKGHSHVYWYRQLPEEGLKFMVYLQKENIIDESGMPKERFSAEFPKEGPSILRIQQVVRGDSAAYFCASSPSWGRYNEQFFGPGTRLTVL.